The clone carrying this T cell receptor beta chain was detected only a few times. No antigen is known for it. The data were obtained in a study of breast tumors, draining lymph nodes, adjacent tissues. Breast cancer patients provided tissue from their axillary draining lymph nodes. The CDR3 extends over 13 amino acids. Germline values: CDR1 LNHDA, CDR2 SQIVND (reference sequence). The germline V and J ends were trimmed by 6 bases and 2 bases, with 10 bases remaining between them. TCRdb passed the multiplex PCR reads through MiXCR, listing each CDR3 protein once. The sample yields tens of thousands of distinct CDR3 sequences, around 29% seen once. Notes on the study in general: Tumor T cell lymph node origin was a supported hypothesis, not proven.

Sequencing was carried out using axillary lymph node tissue. This rearrangement joins TRBV19 to TRBJ1-1; D gene uncertain. This receptor was obtained from a female donor with breast cancer. Some clones in this sample may be carry-over from other donors' samples. This chain's CDR3 is CASSNTRNTEAFF. Here the CDR3 DNA reads TGTGCCAGTAGCAACACACGTAACACTGAAGCTTTCTTT.